These 2 T cell receptor beta chains came from one sample sequenced in a study of CD8+CD57+ T cells in acquired aplastic anemia. Whoever was chosen for sequencing had shown CD8+CD57+ cell expansion by flow cytometry. Both TCR beta VDJ combination and CDR3 sequence profiling were carried out. Genomic DNA was the template for this profiling. TCRdb ran MiXCR on the reads and lists one entry per CDR3 protein. The table has approximately 150,000 distinct CDR3 sequences, around 47% seen once; the top ten hold roughly 3.2%. The specimen was sorted CD4+, CD8+, or CD8+CD57+ T cells (not recorded which) from PBMCs. The receptors stem from a human donor with aplastic anemia.

The V call is TRBV15, the J call TRBJ2-1; D is possibly TRBD1 (6 bases). This CDR3 has 14 amino acids. The V and J ends lost 3 bases and 2 bases respectively, with 8 bases between them. Germline CDR1 and CDR2: LNHNV and YYDKDF (reference sequence). In DNA form, the CDR3 reads TGTGCCACCAGCAGGCCAGGGGCCTACAATGAGCAGTTCTTC. Protein sequence: CATSRPGAYNEQFF.

This clonotype was counted only a few times. V usage is TRBV2 and J usage is TRBJ2-1, with TRBD2 matching over 7 bases. The V and J ends lost 7 bases and 5 bases, in that order; junction bases with no gene match: 11. CDR1 and CDR2 from the germline V gene are SNHLY and FYNNEI. There are 15 residues in the CDR3. For the CDR3, the DNA is TGTGCCAGCACCCGGGCTAGCGGATGGGACAATGAGCAGTTCTTC. This encodes CASTRASGWDNEQFF. The full variable domain, rest sourced from reference TRBV2 and TRBJ2-1, is EPEVTQTPSHQVTQMGQEVILRCVPISNHLYFYWYRQILGQKVEFLVSFYNNEISEKSEIFDDQFSVERPDGSNFTLKIRSTKLEDSAMYFCASTRASGWDNEQFFGPGTRLTVL.